This TCR beta chain was retrieved from a study of blood T cell repertoires in COVID-19 (dated by TCRdb to 2019 to 2021). Background on the whole study: The collaborator samples originated in the United States, Italy and Spain and spanned the acute and convalescent phases of COVID-19. The material from the prospective study consisted of cDNA or gDNA derived from T cells, B-cell-depleted T cells, or PBMCs. Subjects who had been exposed to COVID-19, were actively infected with it, or had recovered from it provided the deeply sampled blood TCRbeta repertoires that made up the dataset. The repertoires were released in a freely available public database meant as a resource for research on the immune response to SARS-CoV-2. The samples were drawn from two sources: the first 160 participants of the ongoing ImmuneRACE study, and over 1,000 subjects contributed by 6 global collaborators. Nearly every sample came with metadata listing a de-identified subject ID, COVID-19 status, age in years and sex. Where available, HLA class I and class II types were obtained from metadata supplied by the sample provider rather than from assay-based typing.

TCRbeta CDR3 regions were amplified from genomic DNA by means of the immunoSEQ Assay, a bias-controlled multiplex PCR. From the authors' description of their analysis: The number of nucleated cells in each sample was estimated by amplification of reference gene primers within the assay. To quantify the absolute abundance of each unique TCRbeta CDR3 rearrangement, sequence reads were collapsed and filtered. For each sample, productive Simpson clonality was calculated as the square root of Simpson's diversity index over productive rearrangements. TCRdb re-hosts the immuneACCESS table, in-frame sequences only. Its copies lack some clones; in the studies checked, an unresolved V gene accounts for under half of them, and the cause for the rest is not known. The V and J calls and the clone size are those of that table, but D and trimming were determined from the DNA. The sample includes about 150,000 clones, with 86% observed a single time. The leading ten clones occupy roughly 4% of the sample.

Concerning this clone: Its antigen specificity is not known. No qualities accompany the bases; no much larger clone lies one base away.

Broader findings and caveats from the paper: The quantity of clinical and demographic metadata differed by source and by participant and was supplied without curation.

Whole blood was collected in K2EDTA tubes by collaborating institutions according to the institutions' own protocols. For TCRbeta analysis, collaborators shipped samples as frozen whole blood, isolated PBMCs, or DNA extracted from either of those sample types. The germline V gene (reference sequence) sets CDR1 to SGHNT and CDR2 to YYREEE. Trimmed from V: 9 bases; trimmed from J: 1 base; junction bases lacking a gene match: 6. The CDR3 runs 13 residues from the cysteine to the phenylalanine. The retained sequence is limited to the CDR3, 39 bases, with the frame set at the first base. This sequence uses TRBV5-4 and TRBJ1-1; TRBD1 agrees with 7 junctional bases. Sequenced input: peripheral blood. This clonotype originated in a woman between 65 and 79 years old with acute or convalescent COVID-19. The CDR3 corresponds to CAIGTAWNTEAFF. The DNA is TGTGCCATCGGGACAGCCTGGAACACTGAAGCTTTCTTT.